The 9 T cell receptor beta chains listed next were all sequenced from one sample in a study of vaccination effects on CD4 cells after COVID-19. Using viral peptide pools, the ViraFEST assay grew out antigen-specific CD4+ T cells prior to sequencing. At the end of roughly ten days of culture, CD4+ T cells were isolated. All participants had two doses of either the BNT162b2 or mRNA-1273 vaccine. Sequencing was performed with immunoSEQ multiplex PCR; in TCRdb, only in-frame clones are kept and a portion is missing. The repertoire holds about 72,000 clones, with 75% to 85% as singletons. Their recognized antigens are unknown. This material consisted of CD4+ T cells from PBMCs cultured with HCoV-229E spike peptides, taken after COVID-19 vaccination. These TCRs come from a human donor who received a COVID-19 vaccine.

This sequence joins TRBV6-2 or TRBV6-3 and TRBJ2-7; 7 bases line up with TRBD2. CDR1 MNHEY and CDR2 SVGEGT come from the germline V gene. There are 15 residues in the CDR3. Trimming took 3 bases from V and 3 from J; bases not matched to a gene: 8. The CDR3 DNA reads TGTGCCAGCAGTTATTCGGCCCCGGGGGGCTACGAGCAGTACGTC. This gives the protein CASSYSAPGGYEQYV.

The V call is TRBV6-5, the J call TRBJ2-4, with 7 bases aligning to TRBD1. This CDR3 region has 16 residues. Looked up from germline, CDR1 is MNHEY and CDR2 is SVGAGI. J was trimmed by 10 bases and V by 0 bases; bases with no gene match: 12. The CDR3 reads CASSYSGTAAPGIQYF. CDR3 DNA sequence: TGTGCCAGCAGTTACTCCGGGACAGCGGCCCCCGGAATTCAGTACTTC.

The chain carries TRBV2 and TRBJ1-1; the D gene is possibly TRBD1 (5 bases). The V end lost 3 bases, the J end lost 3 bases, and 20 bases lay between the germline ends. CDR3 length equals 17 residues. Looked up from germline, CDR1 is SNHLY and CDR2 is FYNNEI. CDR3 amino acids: CASSDRRTSWGDTEAFF. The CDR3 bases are TGTGCCAGCAGTGATCGGAGAACGTCGTGGGGGGACACTGAAGCTTTCTTT.

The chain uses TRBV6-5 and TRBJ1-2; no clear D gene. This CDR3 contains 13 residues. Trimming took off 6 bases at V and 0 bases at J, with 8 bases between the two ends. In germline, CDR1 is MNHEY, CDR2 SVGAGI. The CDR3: CASRKDANYGYTF. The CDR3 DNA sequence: TGTGCCAGCAGGAAGGACGCTAACTATGGCTACACCTTC.

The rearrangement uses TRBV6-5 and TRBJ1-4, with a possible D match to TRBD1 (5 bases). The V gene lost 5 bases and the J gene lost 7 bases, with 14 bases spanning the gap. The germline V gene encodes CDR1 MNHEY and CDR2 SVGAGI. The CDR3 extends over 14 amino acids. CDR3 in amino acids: CASSPYQGGEKLFF. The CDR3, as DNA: TGTGCCAGCAGTCCCTATCAGGGTGGTGAAAAACTGTTTTTT.

CDR3 loop: CASSLQGAGTEAFF. CDR3 bases: TGTGCCAGCAGCTTACAGGGGGCTGGCACTGAAGCTTTCTTT. The chain carries TRBV7-2 and TRBJ1-1; 8 positions match TRBD1. V shed 2 bases, J shed 4 bases, and the junction held 3 bases outside the gene matches. The germline gives CDR1 SGHTA, CDR2 FQGNSA. The CDR3 sequence is 14 residues long.

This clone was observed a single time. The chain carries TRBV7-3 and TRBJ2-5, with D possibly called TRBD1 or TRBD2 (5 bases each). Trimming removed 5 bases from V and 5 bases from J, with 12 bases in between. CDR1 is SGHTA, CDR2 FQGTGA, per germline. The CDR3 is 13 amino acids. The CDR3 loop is CASSQGDRETQYF. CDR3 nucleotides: TGTGCCAGCAGCCAAGGGGACCGGGAGACCCAGTACTTC.

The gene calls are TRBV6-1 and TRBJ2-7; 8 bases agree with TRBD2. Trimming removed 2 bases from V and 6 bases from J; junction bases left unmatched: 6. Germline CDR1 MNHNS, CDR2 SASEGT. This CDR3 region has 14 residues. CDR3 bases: TGTGCCAGCAGTGAATTAGGTCGGGAGGGCGAGCAGTACGTC. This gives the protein CASSELGREGEQYV.

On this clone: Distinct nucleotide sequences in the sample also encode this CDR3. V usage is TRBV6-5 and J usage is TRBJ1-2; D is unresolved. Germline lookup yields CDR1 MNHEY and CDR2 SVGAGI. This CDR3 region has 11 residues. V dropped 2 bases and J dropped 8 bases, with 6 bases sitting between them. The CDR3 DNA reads TGTGCCAGCAGTTACAGAGGGGGCTACACCTTC. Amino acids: CASSYRGGYTF.